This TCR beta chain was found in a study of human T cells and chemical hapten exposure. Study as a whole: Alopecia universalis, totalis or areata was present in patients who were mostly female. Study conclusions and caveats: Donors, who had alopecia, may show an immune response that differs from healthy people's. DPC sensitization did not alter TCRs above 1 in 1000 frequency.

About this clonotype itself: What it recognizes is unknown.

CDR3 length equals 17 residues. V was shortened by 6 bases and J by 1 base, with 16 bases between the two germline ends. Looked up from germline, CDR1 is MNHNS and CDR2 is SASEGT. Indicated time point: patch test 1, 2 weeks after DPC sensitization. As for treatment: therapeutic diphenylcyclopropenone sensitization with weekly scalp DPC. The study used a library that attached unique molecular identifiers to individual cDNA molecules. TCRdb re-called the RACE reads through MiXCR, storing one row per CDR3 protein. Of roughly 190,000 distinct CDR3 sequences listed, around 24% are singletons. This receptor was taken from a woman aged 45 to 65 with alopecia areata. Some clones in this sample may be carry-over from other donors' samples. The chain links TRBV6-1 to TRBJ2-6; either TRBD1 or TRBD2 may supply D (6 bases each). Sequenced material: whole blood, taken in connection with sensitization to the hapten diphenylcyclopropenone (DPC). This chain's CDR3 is CASSGGHLTSGANVLTF. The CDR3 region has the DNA TGTGCCAGCAGCGGGGGACACCTTACTTCTGGGGCCAACGTCCTGACTTTC.